This is a list of T cell receptor beta chains from one sample in a study of radiotherapy plus CTLA-4 blockade in lung cancer. Produced via immunoSEQ multiplex PCR; TCRdb's table is partial and in-frame only. The sample contains 45,000 or so clones, 73% of which appear only once. The sample in question was peripheral blood, obtained from a patient treated with radiotherapy plus ipilimumab. The receptor set was obtained from a human donor with non-small cell lung cancer who had a complete response to radiotherapy plus ipilimumab. The CDR3 runs from the conserved cysteine through the conserved F or W. The order of the fields is clone size, V gene, D gene, J gene, CDR3 DNA, CDR3 protein. D genes are given only for firm matches. Rows give clone size only sometimes, using once, few, many, or a class for an expanded clone.

abundance: -
v_gene: TRBV29-1
d_gene: -
j_gene: TRBJ2-1
CDR3nt: TGCAGCGGGGGAGCGGGCGACAATGAGCAGTTCTTC
CDR3aa: CSGGAGDNEQFF

abundance: -
v_gene: TRBV10-3
d_gene: TRBD1
j_gene: TRBJ1-2
CDR3nt: TGTGCCATCAGTGAGTCGACAGGGGTGACCTTC
CDR3aa: CAISESTGVTF

abundance: -
v_gene: TRBV19
d_gene: -
j_gene: TRBJ1-4
CDR3nt: TGTGCCAGTAGTAGAGGGCGGAATGAAAAACTGTTTTTT
CDR3aa: CASSRGRNEKLFF

abundance: -
v_gene: TRBV5-1
d_gene: TRBD2
j_gene: TRBJ2-1
CDR3nt: TGCGCCAGCAGCGCGAGGACTAGCGGGATCTACAATGAGCAGTTCTTC
CDR3aa: CASSARTSGIYNEQFF

abundance: few
v_gene: TRBV6-1
d_gene: -
j_gene: TRBJ1-2
CDR3nt: TGTGCCAGCAGTCGGGGGATTGGCTACACCTTC
CDR3aa: CASSRGIGYTF

abundance: medium-sized
v_gene: TRBV19
d_gene: -
j_gene: TRBJ2-1
CDR3nt: TGTGCCAGTAGTACTTTGTACAATGAGCAGTTCTTC
CDR3aa: CASSTLYNEQFF

abundance: once
v_gene: TRBV9
d_gene: -
j_gene: TRBJ1-2
CDR3nt: TGTGCCAGCAGCGTAGCAGGGAAAGGCTATGGCTACACCTTC
CDR3aa: CASSVAGKGYGYTF

abundance: -
v_gene: TRBV13
d_gene: -
j_gene: TRBJ1-1
CDR3nt: TGTGCCAGCAGCTTACTGACTACAGGGTTCAACACTGAAGCTTTCTTT
CDR3aa: CASSLLTTGFNTEAFF

abundance: -
v_gene: TRBV27
d_gene: TRBD1
j_gene: TRBJ1-2
CDR3nt: TGTGCCAGCAGTCTCCGGACAGGGGGCTTTGGCTACACCTTC
CDR3aa: CASSLRTGGFGYTF

abundance: -
v_gene: TRBV10-2
d_gene: -
j_gene: TRBJ1-2
CDR3nt: TGCGCCAGCAGTGAGTTCCGGGACACGGCCTATGGCTACACCTTC
CDR3aa: CASSEFRDTAYGYTF

abundance: -
v_gene: TRBV30
d_gene: -
j_gene: TRBJ2-3
CDR3nt: TGTGCCTGGAGTGTCTATGGTACGCAGTATTTT
CDR3aa: CAWSVYGTQYF

abundance: -
v_gene: TRBV6-1
d_gene: TRBD2
j_gene: TRBJ2-1
CDR3nt: TGTGCCAGCAGTCTAGCGGGAGCGGGGTACAATGAGCAGTTCTTC
CDR3aa: CASSLAGAGYNEQFF

abundance: -
v_gene: TRBV5-4
d_gene: TRBD2
j_gene: TRBJ2-5
CDR3nt: TGTGCCAGCAGCTTCGGACTAGCGAGCGAAGAGACCCAGTACTTC
CDR3aa: CASSFGLASEETQYF

abundance: -
v_gene: TRBV7-3
d_gene: -
j_gene: TRBJ2-1
CDR3nt: TGTGCCAGCAGCATGAGATTGACAGGAGACAATGAGCAGTTCTTC
CDR3aa: CASSMRLTGDNEQFF

abundance: -
v_gene: TRBV5-4
d_gene: TRBD1
j_gene: TRBJ2-1
CDR3nt: TGTGCCAGCAGTGCTGGACAGGGCAGAGAGTTCTTC
CDR3aa: CASSAGQGREFF

abundance: once
v_gene: TRBV10-3
d_gene: -
j_gene: TRBJ2-7
CDR3nt: TGTGCCATCAGTGAGAATTACTACGAGCAGTACTTC
CDR3aa: CAISENYYEQYF

abundance: -
v_gene: TRBV28
d_gene: -
j_gene: TRBJ1-2
CDR3nt: TGTGCCAGCAGCACCACAGGGTGGAACTATGGCTACACCTTC
CDR3aa: CASSTTGWNYGYTF

abundance: -
v_gene: TRBV5-1
d_gene: TRBD2
j_gene: TRBJ2-3
CDR3nt: TGCGCCAGCGAGAAGACTAGCGGGACGAAGGCTGGGACAGATACGCAGTATTTT
CDR3aa: CASEKTSGTKAGTDTQYF

abundance: medium-sized
v_gene: TRBV4-1
d_gene: -
j_gene: TRBJ2-7
CDR3nt: TGCGCCAGCAGCCAGGCGGACAGCATGCGCGAGCAGTACTTC
CDR3aa: CASSQADSMREQYF

abundance: -
v_gene: TRBV7-2
d_gene: TRBD2
j_gene: TRBJ2-7
CDR3nt: TGTGCCAGCAGCTTAGGACTAGCGGGAACCTACGAGCAGTACTTC
CDR3aa: CASSLGLAGTYEQYF

abundance: -
v_gene: TRBV30
d_gene: TRBD2
j_gene: TRBJ2-3
CDR3nt: TGTGCCTGGCAGATAAAGCGGGGGGTCACAGATACGCAGTATTTT
CDR3aa: CAWQIKRGVTDTQYF

abundance: -
v_gene: TRBV9
d_gene: -
j_gene: TRBJ1-3
CDR3nt: TGTGCCAGCAGCGTAGTGCCCAGTTCTGGAAACACCATATATTTT
CDR3aa: CASSVVPSSGNTIYF

abundance: few
v_gene: TRBV7-6
d_gene: -
j_gene: TRBJ2-2
CDR3nt: TGTGCCAGCAGCATCCGACAGTCCGGGGAGCTGTTTTTT
CDR3aa: CASSIRQSGELFF

abundance: -
v_gene: TRBV19
d_gene: TRBD1
j_gene: TRBJ1-1
CDR3nt: TGTGCCAGTAGCCTGAGGAGACAGGGTTACACTGAAGCTTTCTTT
CDR3aa: CASSLRRQGYTEAFF

abundance: -
v_gene: TRBV28
d_gene: -
j_gene: TRBJ1-2
CDR3nt: TGTGCCAGCAGTTTAGGCGGGCACTATGGCTACACCTTC
CDR3aa: CASSLGGHYGYTF

abundance: -
v_gene: TRBV7-9
d_gene: TRBD2
j_gene: TRBJ2-1
CDR3nt: TGTGCCAGCAGCCCACGAGCGGGAGAATATGAGCAGTTCTTC
CDR3aa: CASSPRAGEYEQFF

abundance: -
v_gene: TRBV12-5
d_gene: -
j_gene: TRBJ2-5
CDR3nt: TGTGCTAGTGGTGGGGACTTGGTTCGGGGGACCCAGTACTTC
CDR3aa: CASGGDLVRGTQYF

abundance: -
v_gene: TRBV4-1
d_gene: -
j_gene: TRBJ2-2
CDR3nt: TGCGCCAGCAGCCAACGGGGGGCAAACACCGGGGAGCTGTTTTTT
CDR3aa: CASSQRGANTGELFF

abundance: few
v_gene: TRBV7-2
d_gene: -
j_gene: TRBJ2-6
CDR3nt: TGTGCCAGCAGCCTCGGGACTGGGGCCAACGTCCTGACTTTC
CDR3aa: CASSLGTGANVLTF

abundance: -
v_gene: TRBV6-6
d_gene: -
j_gene: TRBJ1-1
CDR3nt: TGTGCCAGCGCCAATTTCGGGACTGAAGCTTTCTTT
CDR3aa: CASANFGTEAFF

abundance: once
v_gene: TRBV6-6
d_gene: -
j_gene: TRBJ2-7
CDR3nt: TGTGCCAGCAGTTCAGACAGGAAGACTCCCGGCGAGCAGTACTTC
CDR3aa: CASSSDRKTPGEQYF

abundance: -
v_gene: TRBV18
d_gene: -
j_gene: TRBJ2-7
CDR3nt: TGTGCCAGCTCACTCAACTACGAGCAGTACTTC
CDR3aa: CASSLNYEQYF

abundance: few
v_gene: TRBV6-1
d_gene: -
j_gene: TRBJ1-3
CDR3nt: TGTGCCAGCAGTCCCCGGCAGGGTGGAAACACCATATATTTT
CDR3aa: CASSPRQGGNTIYF

abundance: -
v_gene: TRBV7-9
d_gene: TRBD1
j_gene: TRBJ1-1
CDR3nt: TGTGCCAGCAGCTTAGGGAGGACAGGGGAGAACACTGAAGCTTTCTTT
CDR3aa: CASSLGRTGENTEAFF

abundance: -
v_gene: TRBV5-8
d_gene: TRBD2
j_gene: TRBJ2-5
CDR3nt: TGTGCCAGCAGGAGGATCGGGACTATCCAAGAGACCCAGTACTTC
CDR3aa: CASRRIGTIQETQYF

abundance: -
v_gene: TRBV5-4
d_gene: TRBD1
j_gene: TRBJ2-7
CDR3nt: TGTGCCAGCAGCTCCCGGACAGGGTTCGGCGAGCAGTACTTC
CDR3aa: CASSSRTGFGEQYF

abundance: -
v_gene: TRBV19
d_gene: -
j_gene: TRBJ1-1
CDR3nt: TGTGCCAGTAGTATAGGTAGAGTTAACACTGAAGCTTTCTTT
CDR3aa: CASSIGRVNTEAFF

abundance: -
v_gene: TRBV7-9
d_gene: TRBD2
j_gene: TRBJ2-1
CDR3nt: TGTGCCAGCCAGCGGGAGGGCAACAATGAGCAGTTCTTC
CDR3aa: CASQREGNNEQFF

abundance: -
v_gene: TRBV5-1
d_gene: TRBD1
j_gene: TRBJ1-5
CDR3nt: TGCGCCAGCAGCTCCGGACAGGGGGGTCAGCCCCAGCATTTT
CDR3aa: CASSSGQGGQPQHF

abundance: -
v_gene: TRBV28
d_gene: -
j_gene: TRBJ2-6
CDR3nt: TGTGCCAGCAGCAGGGTGTTTGGGGCCAACGTCCTGACTTTC
CDR3aa: CASSRVFGANVLTF